Presented here are 30 T cell receptor beta chains from one specimen sequenced in a study of human T cells and chemical hapten exposure. TCRdb passed the RACE reads through MiXCR, listing each CDR3 protein once. The sample records about 160,000 distinct CDR3 sequences, 25% to 35% being singletons. The time point: patch test 3, about 24 weeks after DPC sensitization. Documented treatment: therapeutic diphenylcyclopropenone sensitization with weekly scalp DPC. This material consisted of whole blood, taken in connection with sensitization to the hapten diphenylcyclopropenone (DPC). Receptor source: a young woman with alopecia areata. Some clones in this sample may be carry-over from other donors' samples.

The V call is TRBV20-1, the J call TRBJ2-7; TRBD2 matches 11 bases. Germline V gives CDR1 DFQATT, CDR2 SNEGSKA (reference sequence). The CDR3 extends over 14 amino acids. The ends lost 5 bases at V and 0 bases at J; junction bases unmatched: 3. CDR3 residues: CSADTSGGSYEQYF. CDR3 sequence (DNA): TGCAGTGCTGACACTAGCGGGGGCTCCTACGAGCAGTACTTC.

Here the CDR3 DNA reads TGTGCCAGCAGTCCAAACCTCAGGGGCCCCCAAGAGACCCAGTACTTC. It yields the protein CASSPNLRGPQETQYF. V and J are TRBV28 and TRBJ2-5, with D perhaps TRBD1 (6 bases). Looked up from germline, CDR1 is MDHEN and CDR2 is SYDVKM. V was shortened by 5 bases and J by 1 base, with 17 bases between the two germline ends. This CDR3 spans 16 amino acids. The variable domain in full, completed from reference TRBV28 and TRBJ2-5, reads DVKVTQSSRYLVKRTGEKVFLECVQDMDHENMFWYRQDPGLGLRLIYFSYDVKMKEKGDIPEGYSVSREKKERFSLILESASTNQTSMYLCASSPNLRGPQETQYFGPGTRLLVL.

This clonotype has at least ten counts. The chain joins TRBV29-1 to TRBJ2-7, with D perhaps matching TRBD1 (5 bases). From germline, CDR1 is SQVTM and CDR2 ANQGSEA. V was cut by 4 bases and J by 5 bases, with 12 bases left in between. This CDR3 region has 12 residues. The CDR3 sequence: CSVVRGSDEQYF. For the CDR3, the DNA is TGCAGCGTTGTAAGGGGAAGCGACGAGCAGTACTTC.

This clonotype was observed a handful of times. The V gene is TRBV7-9, the J gene TRBJ2-1; D is unresolved. Germline V gene sequence: CDR1 SEHNR, CDR2 FQNEAQ (reference sequence). CDR3 length equals 13 residues. V was shortened by 1 base and J by 10 bases, with 11 bases between the two germline ends. For the CDR3, the DNA is TGTGCCAGCAGCTTAGGCCGAGAACGAGAGCAGTTCTTC. Amino acid sequence: CASSLGREREQFF.

This clonotype showed up many times. The chain combines TRBV29-1 with TRBJ2-7, with a possible D match to TRBD1 (5 bases). This CDR3 is 12 amino acids long. V was clipped by 7 bases and J by 6 bases, with 16 bases between them. Germline V gene sequence: CDR1 SQVTM, CDR2 ANQGSEA. The CDR3 sequence is CSGSGYSGEQYF. The CDR3 DNA reads TGCAGCGGGTCAGGGTATTCGGGCGAGCAGTACTTC.

The V and J genes are TRBV25-1 and TRBJ1-6; no reliable D call. The V end was cut by 1 base, the J end by 10 bases, with 8 bases between. The CDR3 spans 13 residues. Germline V CDR1 and CDR2: MGHDK, SYGVNS. The CDR3 protein is CASSELSGSPLHF. The CDR3 bases are TGTGCCAGCAGTGAATTGTCGGGATCACCCCTCCACTTT.

The rearrangement uses TRBV4-3 and TRBJ2-2; D unresolved. The germline CDR1 and CDR2 sequences are LGHNA and YSLEER. The CDR3 runs to 14 residues. V shed 2 bases and J shed 0 bases, with 4 bases lying between them. The CDR3 loop reads CASSQKTNTGELFF. Here the CDR3 DNA reads TGCGCCAGCAGCCAAAAAACGAACACCGGGGAGCTGTTTTTT.

V and J are TRBV4-2 and TRBJ1-2; a weak D match, TRBD1 (5 bases). Germline CDR1 reads LGHNA; CDR2 reads YNFKEQ. This CDR3 contains 15 residues. Trimming pared 4 bases from V and 8 bases from J, leaving 20 bases between. The CDR3 bases are TGTGCCAGCAGCCCCGGAGGCGCAGGGCTTTGGGGCTACACCTTC. Its translation: CASSPGGAGLWGYTF.

V gene TRBV7-3 combines with J gene TRBJ2-5, with D perhaps TRBD1 (6 bases). Germline V lookup: CDR1 SGHTA, CDR2 FQGTGA. The germline V and J ends were trimmed by 5 bases and 3 bases, with 16 bases remaining between them. This CDR3 has 15 amino acids. The CDR3 reads CASSPQIDRKETQYF. CDR3 coding DNA: TGTGCCAGCAGCCCCCAGATCGACAGGAAAGAGACCCAGTACTTC.

This clonotype was seen a few times. The chain employs TRBV20-1 and TRBJ1-2, with 8 nucleotides matching TRBD1. Germline values: CDR1 DFQATT, CDR2 SNEGSKA (reference sequence). The CDR3 has 14 amino acids. With V trimmed by 5 bases and J by 3 bases, 8 bases remained unmatched. The CDR3 DNA follows: TGCAGTGCTCCGGGGACAGGACCACACTATGGCTACACCTTC. Amino acids: CSAPGTGPHYGYTF.

The chain recombines TRBV7-2 with TRBJ2-3; 7 bases are shared with TRBD1. The CDR3 totals 16 residues. Per germline, CDR1 SGHTA and CDR2 FQGNSA. After removal of 5 bases from V and 1 base from J, the junction contained 9 bases not matched to a gene. The chain's CDR3 is CASSPDRPMGTDTQYF. The CDR3, as DNA: TGTGCCAGCAGCCCGGACAGGCCTATGGGCACAGATACGCAGTATTTT.

This clonotype was detected only a few times. J is TRBJ2-7 and V is TRBV4-2, with D perhaps matching TRBD1 (5 bases). Germline V gene data show CDR1 as LGHNA and CDR2 as YNFKEQ. The CDR3 length is 13 residues. V was clipped by 4 bases and J by 4 bases, with 11 bases between them. For the CDR3, the DNA is TGTGCCAGCAGCCTCCAACAGGAGTACGAGCAGTACTTC. This codes for CASSLQQEYEQYF.

This clonotype has a count of ten or more. In DNA, the CDR3 is TGTGCCATAAGGAGGGGTGAAGCTTTCTTT. This sequence encodes CAIRRGEAFF. J is TRBJ1-1 and V is TRBV2, with D maybe TRBD1 (5 bases). The CDR3 has 10 amino acids. CDR1 and CDR2 (germline): SNHLY, FYNNEI. V lost 10 bases to trimming and J lost 7 bases, with 10 bases between them.

Only a few counts were recorded for this clonotype. The chain is built from TRBV7-3 and TRBJ2-1; 13 bases fit TRBD2. Germline-derived CDR1 and CDR2 are SGHTA and FQGTGA. V shed 8 bases, J shed 9 bases, and the junction held 4 bases outside the gene matches. CDR3 length equals 13 residues. CDR3 residues: CASRTSGSPEQFF. DNA of the CDR3: TGTGCCAGCCGGACTAGCGGGAGCCCTGAGCAGTTCTTC.

This clonotype has a handful of counts. The rearrangement uses TRBV29-1 and TRBJ2-1, with D perhaps matching TRBD1 (5 bases). This CDR3 spans 15 amino acids. The V gene lost 4 bases and the J gene lost 6 bases, with 19 bases spanning the gap. The germline CDR1 and CDR2 sequences are SQVTM and ANQGSEA. As DNA, the CDR3 is TGCAGCGTTGCAGGTGGCAGGGAAGGATTCAATGAGCAGTTCTTC. The encoded protein is CSVAGGREGFNEQFF.

The rearrangement uses TRBV20-1 and TRBJ2-1, with 14 bases matching TRBD2. V was clipped by 6 bases and J by 6 bases; unmatched bases: 10. Germline CDR1 reads DFQATT; CDR2 reads SNEGSKA (reference sequence). The CDR3 has 16 residues. The CDR3 sequence: CSARPGLAGALNEQFF. CDR3 DNA sequence: TGCAGTGCCCGACCGGGACTAGCGGGAGCTCTCAATGAGCAGTTCTTC.

The J gene is TRBJ2-3, the V gene TRBV5-4; TRBD1 matches 9 bases. Looked up from germline, CDR1 is SGHNT and CDR2 is YYREEE (reference sequence). V trimming: 3 bases; J trimming: 2 bases; junction bases outside the gene matches: 4. The CDR3 has 15 residues. CDR3 sequence (DNA): TGTGCCAGCAGCTCAGGACAGGGGCACACAGATACGCAGTATTTT. Translation: CASSSGQGHTDTQYF.

This clonotype was seen a handful of times. The chain couples TRBV12-3 or TRBV12-4 to TRBJ1-5; 7 bases agree with TRBD1. This CDR3 region has 15 residues. Trimming removed 5 bases from V and 0 bases from J; junction bases left unmatched: 4. CDR3 in DNA: TGTGCCAGCAGTCGACAGGGTTATAGCAATCAGCCCCAGCATTTT. It is translated as CASSRQGYSNQPQHF.

This clonotype turned up a few times. This chain joins TRBV30 and TRBJ1-2; unclear D gene. V was shortened by 4 bases and J by 8 bases, with 11 bases between the two germline ends. This CDR3 region has 11 residues. The germline V gene has CDR1 GTSNPN and CDR2 SVGIG (reference sequence). DNA of the CDR3: TGTGCCTGGATGAGTGGGTCCGGCTACACCTTC. It is translated as CAWMSGSGYTF. Together with reference TRBV30 and TRBJ1-2, the CDR3 gives the full variable domain: SQTIHQWPATLVQPVGSPLSLECTVEGTSNPNLYWYRQAAGRGLQLLFYSVGIGQISSEVPQNLSASRPQDRQFILSSKKLLLSDSGFYLCAWMSGSGYTFGSGTRLTVV.

The chain joins TRBV6-5 to TRBJ1-5, with TRBD1 matching 8 bases. This CDR3 is built from 13 residues. Trimming took 6 bases from V and 11 from J; bases not matched to a gene: 9. Germline CDR1 is MNHEY and CDR2 is SVGAGI. CDR3 bases: TGTGCCAGCAGGACAGGGGAAAGCAGGACCCAGCATTTT. It encodes CASRTGESRTQHF.

This clonotype was seen more than once but under ten times. The CDR3 protein is CSVAVRAEAFF. DNA of the CDR3: TGCAGCGTTGCGGTCAGGGCTGAAGCTTTCTTT. The V and J genes are TRBV29-1 and TRBJ1-1, with D perhaps matching TRBD1 (5 bases). Deletions cut 4 bases from V and 6 bases from J, with 9 bases between. The germline CDR1 and CDR2 sequences are SQVTM and ANQGSEA. The CDR3 length is 11 residues.

The V and J genes are TRBV6-1 and TRBJ2-7; TRBD2 might be the D (7 bases). Germline CDR1 MNHNS, CDR2 SASEGT. The CDR3 sequence is 13 residues long. V dropped 6 bases and J dropped 1 base, with 10 bases sitting between them. The CDR3 DNA sequence: TGTGCCAGCAGCGGGGGGCGTTCCTACGAGCAGTACTTC. Protein sequence: CASSGGRSYEQYF.

A few counts support this clonotype. The gene calls are TRBV7-2 and TRBJ2-3; TRBD2 aligns across 13 bases. The ends lost 5 bases at V and 5 bases at J; junction bases unmatched: 4. The CDR3 length is 15 residues. Germline V lookup: CDR1 SGHTA, CDR2 FQGNSA. The CDR3 bases are TGTGCCAGCAGCCGGACTAGCGGGAGACAAGATACGCAGTATTTT. It translates to CASSRTSGRQDTQYF.

The V and J genes are TRBV7-2 and TRBJ1-5; 7 nucleotides align to TRBD1. The V gene's germline CDR1 is SGHTA and CDR2 FQGNSA. J was trimmed by 7 bases and V by 5 bases; bases with no gene match: 11. The CDR3 sequence is 15 residues long. In DNA form, the CDR3 reads TGTGCCAGCAGCCCCGACAGGGTCGGCGGGCAGCCCCAGCATTTT. Its protein is CASSPDRVGGQPQHF.

J is TRBJ2-7 and V is TRBV18; 8 nucleotides match TRBD2. There are 13 residues in the CDR3. In germline, CDR1 is KGHSH, CDR2 LQKENI. Trimming at V came to 3 bases and at J to 7 bases, leaving 5 bases not matched to a gene. In DNA, the CDR3 is TGTGCCAGCTCACCGGGACTAGTGGAGGAGCAGTACTTC. Translation gives CASSPGLVEEQYF.

The CDR3 loop reads CASLSDITDTQYF. The CDR3 DNA follows: TGTGCCAGCTTAAGCGATATCACAGATACGCAGTATTTT. The gene calls are TRBV18 and TRBJ2-3; no clear D. CDR1 is KGHSH and CDR2 is LQKENI in the germline V gene. V was cut by 7 bases and J by 2 bases, with 10 bases left in between. The length of the CDR3 is 13 residues.

The chain's CDR3 is CASSILREQYF. Here the CDR3 DNA reads TGTGCCAGCAGTATCCTTAGGGAGCAGTACTTC. This sequence joins TRBV12-3 or TRBV12-4 and TRBJ2-7; D is uncertain. This CDR3 comprises 11 residues. Trimming left V 5 bases short and J 7 bases short, with 9 bases between.

This chain links TRBV2 with TRBJ1-2; D not certain. This CDR3 comprises 12 residues. Trimming took 6 bases from V and 2 from J, leaving 7 bases between them. The germline gives CDR1 SNHLY, CDR2 FYNNEI. The CDR3 region has the DNA TGTGCCAGCAGGAACGGCAACTATGGCTACACCTTC. It encodes CASRNGNYGYTF. Full variable domain (missing parts from reference TRBV2 and TRBJ1-2): EPEVTQTPSHQVTQMGQEVILRCVPISNHLYFYWYRQILGQKVEFLVSFYNNEISEKSEIFDDQFSVERPDGSNFTLKIRSTKLEDSAMYFCASRNGNYGYTFGSGTRLTVV.

The rearrangement links TRBV4-2 to TRBJ1-5; 11 nucleotides align to TRBD1. The CDR3 runs to 15 residues. Germline V gives CDR1 LGHNA, CDR2 YNFKEQ. Trimming cost V 6 bases and J 7 bases; bases outside gene matches: 8. Here the CDR3 reads CASSSEWDRGQPQHF. In nucleotides, the CDR3 is TGTGCCAGCAGTTCCGAGTGGGACAGGGGGCAGCCCCAGCATTTT.

This chain uses TRBV9 with TRBJ2-7; D not certain. CDR1 and CDR2 from the germline V gene are SGDLS and YYNGEE. CDR3 size: 14 residues. V shed 0 bases and J shed 0 bases, with 7 bases lying between them. CDR3 loop: CASSVDGSSYEQYF. CDR3 DNA sequence: TGTGCCAGCAGCGTAGATGGCAGCTCCTACGAGCAGTACTTC. Complete variable domain (other parts from reference TRBV9 and TRBJ2-7): DSGVTQTPKHLITATGQRVTLRCSPRSGDLSVYWYQQSLDQGLQFLIQYYNGEERAKGNILERFSAQQFPDLHSELNLSSLELGDSALYFCASSVDGSSYEQYFGPGTRLTVT.